This is a list of T cell receptor beta chains from one sample in a study of identical twins. TCRdb redid the calling of the 5' RACE reads with MiXCR, one entry per CDR3 protein. The sample carries hundreds of thousands of distinct CDR3 sequences, 9% to 15% recorded once. These same data were also listed under a study on yellow fever vaccine responses in identical twins.

Source material: PBMCs. The receptors shown here come from a woman between 18 and 30 years old in good health. The CDR3 runs from the conserved cysteine through the conserved F or W. The order of the fields is J gene, clone size, V gene, D gene, CDR3 protein, CDR3 DNA. A D gene is named only where the DNA matches it firmly. Rows give clone size only sometimes, using once, few, many, or a class for an expanded clone.

TRBJ2-7,few,TRBV5-1,.,CASSLVQGGEGEQYF,TGCGCCAGCAGCTTGGTTCAAGGGGGAGAGGGCGAGCAGTACTTC
TRBJ2-1,.,TRBV4-1,.,CASSQGSNEQFF,TGCGCCAGCAGCCAAGGTAGCAATGAGCAGTTCTTC
TRBJ1-6,many,TRBV12-3/TRBV12-4,.,CASSPDYNSPLHF,TGTGCCAGCAGTCCAGACTATAATTCACCCCTCCACTTT
TRBJ1-5,.,TRBV18,.,CASSRAFDQPQHF,TGTGCCAGCTCTCGGGCATTTGATCAGCCCCAGCATTTT
TRBJ2-2,.,TRBV20-1,.,CSARWGGKNTGELFF,TGCAGTGCTAGATGGGGCGGAAAGAACACCGGGGAGCTGTTTTTT
TRBJ2-7,.,TRBV7-8,.,CASSLDRLFVEQYF,TGTGCCAGCAGCTTAGACCGCCTCTTTGTCGAGCAGTACTTC
TRBJ2-2,few,TRBV7-3,TRBD2,CASTPGGARAGELFF,TGTGCCAGCACCCCCGGGGGGGCAAGGGCCGGGGAGCTGTTTTTT
TRBJ1-1,many,TRBV14,.,CASSQLWTGEAFF,TGTGCCAGCAGCCAATTATGGACGGGTGAAGCTTTCTTT
TRBJ2-1,.,TRBV9,.,CASSPQGTTLLYNEQFF,TGTGCCAGCAGCCCTCAAGGGACCACACTTCTCTACAATGAGCAGTTCTTC
TRBJ2-7,.,TRBV12-3/TRBV12-4,TRBD1,CASSFGQGIPLFPNEQYF,TGTGCCAGCAGTTTCGGACAGGGAATCCCCCTTTTTCCTAACGAGCAGTACTTC
TRBJ1-6,.,TRBV5-1,.,CASTPSGQEGSPLHF,TGCGCCAGCACCCCATCAGGGCAGGAAGGTTCACCCCTCCACTTT
TRBJ2-1,.,TRBV5-5,TRBD1,CASSLGQGHEQFF,TGTGCCAGCAGCCTGGGACAGGGCCATGAGCAGTTCTTC
TRBJ2-1,few,TRBV4-2,TRBD2,CASSQDTSGRVWEQFF,TGTGCCAGCAGCCAAGATACTAGCGGGAGAGTGTGGGAGCAGTTCTTC
TRBJ2-7,.,TRBV4-1,TRBD2,CASSQSLADLSYEQYF,TGCGCCAGCAGCCAAAGTCTAGCGGACCTCTCCTACGAGCAGTACTTC
TRBJ2-7,.,TRBV18,.,CASSQGAVNYEQYF,TGTGCCAGCTCCCAAGGGGCGGTCAACTACGAGCAGTACTTC
TRBJ2-2,.,TRBV7-9,TRBD1,CASSDGQAAVTGELFF,TGTGCCAGCAGCGATGGACAGGCCGCGGTCACCGGGGAGCTGTTTTTT
TRBJ2-4,.,TRBV5-4,TRBD1,CASGLQGAGDIQYF,TGTGCCAGCGGCCTACAGGGGGCCGGGGACATTCAGTACTTC
TRBJ2-7,.,TRBV28,TRBD2,CASQREGPYEQYF,TGTGCCAGTCAGCGGGAGGGCCCCTACGAGCAGTACTTC
TRBJ2-3,.,TRBV29-1,.,CSVGELTDTQYF,TGCAGCGTTGGGGAGCTCACAGATACGCAGTATTTT
TRBJ2-3,many,TRBV5-1,.,CASSLGSSGVKDTQYF,TGCGCCAGCAGCTTGGGATCTAGTGGCGTCAAGGATACGCAGTATTTT
TRBJ2-1,.,TRBV6-1,.,CASTPRAFNEQFF,TGTGCCAGCACTCCCAGGGCTTTCAATGAGCAGTTCTTC
TRBJ2-7,.,TRBV12-3/TRBV12-4,.,CASSQQVKDDEQYF,TGTGCCAGCAGTCAACAGGTAAAGGATGACGAGCAGTACTTC
TRBJ2-3,many,TRBV5-6,.,CASSLVGGPSTDTQYF,TGTGCCAGCAGCTTGGTCGGGGGGCCGAGCACAGATACGCAGTATTTT
TRBJ2-3,few,TRBV10-3,TRBD1,CAISARQGVTDTQYF,TGTGCCATCAGTGCCCGACAGGGGGTAACAGATACGCAGTATTTT
TRBJ1-2,few,TRBV7-2,TRBD1,CASSLATGGYGYGYTF,TGTGCCAGCAGCTTAGCAACAGGGGGCTATGGCTATGGCTACACCTTC
TRBJ1-3,.,TRBV28,TRBD1,CASSPYPATGGVGNTIYF,TGTGCCAGCAGTCCTTACCCCGCGACAGGGGGTGTTGGAAACACCATATATTTT
TRBJ2-1,.,TRBV24-1,.,CATSDRRDTYNEQFF,TGTGCCACCAGTGACCGCCGGGACACCTACAATGAGCAGTTCTTC
TRBJ2-1,many,TRBV7-2,.,CASSLRAGAHYNEQFF,TGTGCCAGCAGCTTACGGGCAGGGGCCCACTACAATGAGCAGTTCTTC
TRBJ1-1,few,TRBV10-3,.,CAISVGQANTEAFF,TGTGCCATCAGTGTTGGGCAGGCGAACACTGAAGCTTTCTTT
TRBJ2-1,few,TRBV5-1,TRBD2,CASSQVAGGEWEQFF,TGCGCCAGCAGCCAAGTAGCGGGAGGAGAATGGGAGCAGTTCTTC
TRBJ2-1,.,TRBV15,TRBD2,CATSRDHGGGYEQFF,TGTGCCACCAGCAGAGATCACGGGGGGGGGTATGAGCAGTTCTTC
TRBJ1-4,many,TRBV5-6,.,CASRALFSTNEKLFF,TGTGCCAGCAGGGCCCTATTTTCAACTAATGAAAAACTGTTTTTT
TRBJ2-2,.,TRBV7-8,.,CASSVTRGSLGTTGELFF,TGTGCCAGCAGTGTCACAAGGGGCAGTTTAGGGACCACCGGGGAGCTGTTTTTT
TRBJ2-1,.,TRBV4-1,.,CASSQDLATGEQFF,TGCGCCAGCAGCCAAGATCTAGCAACAGGTGAGCAGTTCTTC
TRBJ1-1,.,TRBV10-3,TRBD1,CATTRTTGGETEAFF,TGTGCCACGACCAGAACGACAGGGGGCGAGACTGAAGCTTTCTTT
TRBJ2-1,few,TRBV27,.,CASSPPFSFNEQFF,TGTGCCAGCAGTCCGCCGTTTTCGTTCAATGAGCAGTTCTTC
TRBJ2-5,.,TRBV29-1,TRBD2,CSVVGESSGRAPAETQYF,TGCAGCGTTGTAGGGGAATCTAGCGGGAGGGCCCCGGCAGAGACCCAGTACTTC
TRBJ1-4,.,TRBV11-1,.,CASSYPQAGTATNEKLFF,TGTGCCAGCAGCTACCCCCAGGCAGGGACTGCAACTAATGAAAAACTGTTTTTT
TRBJ1-1,many,TRBV5-1,TRBD1,CASSSGQVNTEAFF,TGCGCCAGCAGCTCGGGACAGGTGAACACTGAAGCTTTCTTT
TRBJ1-5,many,TRBV12-5,.,CASGLGAPHNQPQHF,TGTGCTAGTGGTTTGGGCGCCCCCCACAATCAGCCCCAGCATTTT
TRBJ1-2,many,TRBV12-3/TRBV12-4,.,CASSPGGVYGYTF,TGTGCCAGCAGCCCTGGGGGGGTCTATGGCTACACCTTC
TRBJ2-2,.,TRBV12-3/TRBV12-4,.,CASSSVGEELFF,TGTGCCAGCAGTTCCGTCGGAGAGGAGCTGTTTTTT
TRBJ1-6,few,TRBV28,.,CASSFAQITYNSPLHF,TGTGCCAGCAGTTTCGCCCAGATCACCTATAATTCACCCCTCCACTTT
TRBJ2-1,.,TRBV9,.,CASSGDMNGYNEQFF,TGTGCCAGCAGCGGGGATATGAACGGATACAATGAGCAGTTCTTC
TRBJ2-2,many,TRBV10-3,.,CAIRPGTGNTGELFF,TGTGCCATCCGACCCGGGACTGGTAACACCGGGGAGCTGTTTTTT
TRBJ2-5,.,TRBV10-3,TRBD2,CAISTSGGAGETQYF,TGTGCCATCAGTACAAGCGGGGGGGCCGGAGAGACCCAGTACTTC
TRBJ1-5,many,TRBV29-1,TRBD1,CSVGSGGAGQPQHF,TGCAGCGTAGGCTCAGGGGGCGCAGGGCAGCCCCAGCATTTT
TRBJ2-7,many,TRBV2,.,CASSSSEQYF,.
TRBJ1-1,many,TRBV4-2,.,CASSQEGRKGNTEAFF,TGTGCCAGCAGCCAAGAAGGCAGGAAGGGAAACACTGAAGCTTTCTTT
TRBJ2-1,.,TRBV19,TRBD2,CASSKGLAGDNEQFF,TGTGCCAGTAGTAAGGGACTAGCGGGAGACAATGAGCAGTTCTTC
TRBJ2-7,.,TRBV20-1,.,CSAGAYNPYYEQYF,TGCAGTGCTGGGGCTTATAATCCCTACTACGAGCAGTACTTC
TRBJ1-5,.,TRBV20-1,.,CSAREEQPQHF,TGCAGTGCCAGGGAGGAACAGCCCCAGCATTTT
TRBJ2-1,few,TRBV9,TRBD2,CASSVGLAGGYNEQFF,TGTGCCAGCAGCGTAGGACTAGCGGGAGGATACAATGAGCAGTTCTTC
TRBJ2-5,.,TRBV5-1,TRBD2,CASSYRPSGSVPETQYF,TGCGCCAGCAGCTACAGGCCTAGCGGGAGCGTCCCGGAGACCCAGTACTTC
TRBJ1-1,few,TRBV6-1,TRBD1,CASRTGDRGQAFF,TGTGCCAGCAGAACAGGAGACAGGGGGCAAGCTTTCTTT